This entry lists 30 T cell receptor beta chains sequenced from one sample in a study of T cell responses to AZD1222 COVID-19 vaccine. Sequenced by immunoSEQ multiplex PCR; TCRdb stores in-frame clones only, minus some. The sample records approximately 110,000 clones, about 85% being singletons. The sequencing used peripheral blood, collected on day 0 of AZD1222 vaccination. The receptors were sampled from an adult in good health.

J is TRBJ1-2 and V is TRBV6-5; D gene ambiguous. This CDR3 contains 16 residues. Trimming removed 0 bases from V and 8 bases from J, with 19 bases in between. The germline gives CDR1 MNHEY, CDR2 SVGAGI. The CDR3: CASSYSRRQVGNGYTF. CDR3 coding DNA: TGTGCCAGCAGTTACTCGAGACGACAAGTAGGTAACGGCTACACCTTC.

The chain has TRBV19 and TRBJ1-2; no clear D gene. The V end lost 0 bases, the J end lost 4 bases, and 9 bases lay between the germline ends. The CDR3 covers 14 residues. CDR1 LNHDA and CDR2 SQIVND come from the germline V gene (reference sequence). The DNA for the CDR3 is TGTGCCAGTAGTATAGAGGCAGGCCTCTATGGCTACACCTTC. Its protein product is CASSIEAGLYGYTF.

V and J are TRBV7-3 and TRBJ2-5; D may correspond to TRBD1 or TRBD2 (5 bases each). This CDR3 is built from 16 residues. The germline gives CDR1 SGHTA, CDR2 FQGTGA. V lost 1 base, J lost 1 base, and 13 bases lay in between. CDR3 bases: TGTGCCAGCAGCTTAAACGGTGGGACCCCCCAAGAGACCCAGTACTTC. This codes for CASSLNGGTPQETQYF.

V usage is TRBV2 and J usage is TRBJ1-4, with D unresolved. Germline CDR1 reads SNHLY; CDR2 reads FYNNEI. The CDR3 is 15 amino acids. With 1 base removed from V and 1 base from J, the gap between germline ends came to 7 bases. CDR3 coding DNA: TGTGCCAGCAGTGAAGTATCGCAAACTAATGAAAAACTGTTTTTT. Its protein product is CASSEVSQTNEKLFF.

The count of this clone is one. The chain combines TRBV28 with TRBJ2-1, with 7 nucleotides matching TRBD1. V trimming: 8 bases; J trimming: 6 bases; junction bases outside the gene matches: 7. Germline V gene sequence: CDR1 MDHEN, CDR2 SYDVKM. The CDR3 totals 13 residues. The CDR3 DNA sequence: TGTGCCAGCGCTGGGGCAGGGGGCAATGAGCAGTTCTTC. Encoded protein: CASAGAGGNEQFF.

The genes are TRBV19 and TRBJ1-5, with TRBD1 matching 7 bases. This CDR3 is 15 amino acids long. Germline lookup yields CDR1 LNHDA and CDR2 SQIVND (reference sequence). With V trimmed by 3 bases and J by 5 bases, 7 bases remained unmatched. The CDR3, as DNA: TGTGCCAGTAGTATGCCGACAGGGTTATATCAGCCCCAGCATTTT. Residues: CASSMPTGLYQPQHF.

This sequence joins TRBV9 and TRBJ2-7; D call uncertain. This CDR3 comprises 14 residues. Germline CDR1 and CDR2: SGDLS and YYNGEE. V lost 3 bases and J 0 bases, leaving 10 bases between the germline ends. DNA for the CDR3: TGTGCCAGCAGCGCGGACCCACTCTCCTACGAGCAGTACTTC. It is translated as CASSADPLSYEQYF.

CDR3 sequence reads: CATSDLRGQEAFF. The CDR3 DNA reads as TGTGCCACCAGTGATTTGCGCGGACAAGAAGCTTTCTTT. This chain connects TRBV24-1 to TRBJ1-1, with TRBD1 as a possible D gene (5 bases). Germline CDR1 KGHDR, CDR2 SFDVKD. With 0 bases removed from V and 8 bases from J, the gap between germline ends came to 9 bases. The CDR3 is made up of 13 amino acids.

The chain uses TRBV3-1 (or the pseudogene TRBV3-2) and TRBJ2-3; 8 bases are a match to TRBD2. Germline CDR1 LGHDT, CDR2 YNNKEL (reference sequence). The trim removed 2 bases at V and 1 base at J, leaving 8 bases unmatched. This CDR3 has 17 residues. The CDR3 spells CASSQTFDGRGTDTQYF. In DNA form, the CDR3 reads TGTGCCAGCAGCCAAACATTTGACGGGAGGGGCACAGATACGCAGTATTTT.

The chain carries TRBV30 and TRBJ2-6, with D perhaps TRBD2 (6 bases). The germline CDR1 and CDR2 sequences are GTSNPN and SVGIG (reference sequence). CDR3 length: 15 amino acids. Between the trimmed V and J ends, which lost 8 bases and 4 bases, there was a span of 18 bases. This CDR3 is CAASYGGSGANVLTF. In nucleotides, the CDR3 is TGTGCCGCCTCTTACGGGGGTTCAGGGGCCAACGTCCTGACTTTC.

The V and J genes are TRBV19 and TRBJ1-2; D remains ambiguous. Per the germline V gene, CDR1 is LNHDA and CDR2 is SQIVND (reference sequence). Trimming removed 2 bases from V and 4 bases from J, with 5 bases in between. The CDR3 has 12 amino acids. CDR3 coding DNA: TGTGCCAGTAGTATATGGTCCTATGGCTACACCTTC. This sequence encodes CASSIWSYGYTF.

The J gene is TRBJ2-3, the V gene TRBV4-3, with 11 positions matching TRBD2. CDR1 LGHNA and CDR2 YSLEER come from the germline V gene. Trimming cost V 4 bases and J 2 bases; bases outside gene matches: 8. The CDR3 spans 17 residues. In DNA, the CDR3 is TGCGCCAGCAGCCGCCGACTAGCGGGGCCGGTCACAGATACGCAGTATTTT. Encoded protein: CASSRRLAGPVTDTQYF.

The chain joins TRBV5-3 to TRBJ2-3, with D perhaps TRBD1 (6 bases). TRBV5-3 is filed as an ORF, its function uncertain. V lost 3 bases and J lost 4, with 18 bases in between. The CDR3 totals 16 residues. In DNA form, the CDR3 reads TGTGCCAGAAGCTACTGTGGGGGCTCGTGGGCAGATACGCAGTATTTT. Translation: CARSYCGGSWADTQYF.

A word on this clone: An end of the junction does not agree with germline; a read error may underlie this. This chain uses TRBV7-7 with TRBJ2-2; 11 bases map to TRBD1. Germline V CDR1 and CDR2: SSHAT, FNYEAQ (reference sequence). The CDR3 runs 16 residues. The CDR3 sequence is CASSSWTGGRTGELFF. The CDR3, as DNA: TGTGCTAGCAGCTCCTGGACAGGGGGCAGGACCGGGGAGCTGTTTTTT. Variable domain in full (rest from reference TRBV7-7 and TRBJ2-2): GAGVSQSPRYKVTKRGQDVTLRCDPISSHATLYWYQQALGQGPEFLTYFNYEAQPDKSGLPSDRFSAERPEGSISTLTIQRTEQRDSAMYRCASSSWTGGRTGELFFGEGSRLTVL.

The chain recombines TRBV7-9 with TRBJ2-7, with D possibly TRBD2 on 6 matching bases. The CDR3 consists of 15 residues. Trimming took 2 bases from V and 5 from J, leaving 16 bases between them. Per the germline V gene, CDR1 is SEHNR and CDR2 is FQNEAQ (reference sequence). This chain's CDR3 is CASSLSETSRNEQYF. CDR3 DNA sequence: TGTGCCAGCAGCTTAAGCGAGACTAGTCGAAACGAGCAGTACTTC. Full variable domain (missing parts from reference TRBV7-9 and TRBJ2-7): DTGVSQNPRHKITKRGQNVTFRCDPISEHNRLYWYRQTLGQGPEFLTYFQNEAQLEKSRLLSDRFSAERPKGSFSTLEIQRTEQGDSAMYLCASSLSETSRNEQYFGPGTRLTVT.

The rearrangement links TRBV11-1 to TRBJ2-5; D call uncertain. This CDR3 has 14 residues. Trimming stripped 3 bases from V and 4 bases from J, with 12 bases between. In germline, CDR1 is SGHAT, CDR2 FQDESV (reference sequence). The CDR3: CASSLWAGRETQYF. In DNA, the CDR3 is TGTGCCAGCAGCTTGTGGGCAGGCCGAGAGACCCAGTACTTC.

V usage is TRBV24-1 and J usage is TRBJ2-5, with 7 nucleotides matching TRBD2. V was clipped by 3 bases and J by 0 bases; unmatched bases: 6. Per the germline V gene, CDR1 is KGHDR and CDR2 is SFDVKD. The CDR3 is 16 amino acids. The CDR3 sequence is CATSDASGNHQETQYF. In DNA, the CDR3 is TGTGCCACCAGTGATGCGAGCGGGAACCACCAAGAGACCCAGTACTTC.

The chain is built from TRBV21-1 and TRBJ2-2; the D call TRBD1 from the table was never checked on the DNA. TRBV21-1 is a recognized pseudogene. This CDR3 has 18 amino acids. The CDR3 here is CASSTPKGQGHLAGELFF. CDR3 bases: TGTGCCAGCAGCACCCCCAAGGGGCAGGGTCACTTAGCCGGGGAGCTGTTTTTT.

This chain connects TRBV6-5 to TRBJ1-6; 7 bases line up with TRBD1. Trimming at V came to 0 bases and at J to 10 bases, leaving 6 bases not matched to a gene. The germline V gene has CDR1 MNHEY and CDR2 SVGAGI. This CDR3 has 15 amino acids. This CDR3 reads CASSYSQGEGSPLHF. As DNA, the CDR3 is TGTGCCAGCAGTTACTCTCAGGGGGAGGGCTCACCCCTCCACTTT.

The rearrangement links TRBV27 to TRBJ2-7, with 7 bases identical to TRBD2. With V trimmed by 3 bases and J by 2 bases, 7 bases remained unmatched. Germline CDR1 and CDR2: MNHEY and SMNVEV (reference sequence). This CDR3 has 15 residues. CDR3 nucleotide sequence: TGTGCCAGCAGTTTTAGTAATGCGGGAGCCTACGAGCAGTACTTC. Translation gives CASSFSNAGAYEQYF.

V gene TRBV24-1 combines with J gene TRBJ1-6; D perhaps matches TRBD1 (5 bases). CDR3 length: 11 amino acids. CDR1 KGHDR and CDR2 SFDVKD come from the germline V gene. V dropped 7 bases and J dropped 16 bases, with 13 bases sitting between them. The chain's CDR3 is CATSSGGSLHF. The CDR3 DNA reads TGTGCCACCAGCTCCGGGGGATCTCTCCACTTT.

The chain employs TRBV2 and TRBJ1-5, with 7 bases aligning to TRBD1. The CDR3 consists of 11 residues. Germline CDR1 and CDR2: SNHLY and FYNNEI. Trimming took 7 bases from V and 15 from J; bases not matched to a gene: 9. CDR3 DNA: TGTGCCAGCACTGTCGGGACAGACCGGCATTTT. This sequence encodes CASTVGTDRHF.

On this clone itself: One end of the junction is discordant with germline, which a read error may explain. The V and J genes are TRBV7-3 and TRBJ2-1; D call uncertain. The CDR3 spans 14 residues. Germline CDR1 SGHTA, CDR2 FQGTGA. This chain's CDR3 is CASSFSGSYDEQFF. The CDR3 nucleotides read TGTGCCAGCAGCTTTTCGGGTAGCTACGATGAGCAGTTCTTC.

As regards this clone: A read error may account for a junction end that differs from germline. Here the CDR3 DNA reads TGTGCCCGCAGCGTAAGCGGCGGGGTAGTCCAAGAGACCCAGTACTTC. This sequence encodes CARSVSGGVVQETQYF. This sequence joins TRBV9 and TRBJ2-5, with D possibly matching TRBD2 (6 bases). The CDR3 totals 16 residues. Germline values: CDR1 SGDLS, CDR2 YYNGEE. The complete variable domain, with remaining parts taken from reference TRBV9 and TRBJ2-5, reads DSGVTQTPKHLITATGQRVTLRCSPRSGDLSVYWYQQSLDQGLQFLIQYYNGEERAKGNILERFSAQQFPDLHSELNLSSLELGDSALYFCARSVSGGVVQETQYFGPGTRLLVL.

This chain joins TRBV10-3 and TRBJ2-1; D possibly corresponds to TRBD1 (6 bases). Trimming took off 6 bases at V and 6 bases at J, with 12 bases between the two ends. The CDR3 spans 13 residues. Germline CDR1 ENHRY, CDR2 SYGVKD. For the CDR3, the DNA is TGTGCCATCAGGGCTGACAGGAGCAATGAGCAGTTCTTC. This gives the protein CAIRADRSNEQFF.

The rearrangement links TRBV7-9 to TRBJ1-2, with 9 bases matching TRBD1. The germline CDR1 and CDR2 sequences are SEHNR and FQNEAQ (reference sequence). J was trimmed by 4 bases and V by 4 bases; bases with no gene match: 10. This CDR3 has 16 amino acids. The DNA for the CDR3 is TGTGCCAGCAGCTCTACCGGGACAGGGAGTCTCTATGGCTACACCTTC. Translated: CASSSTGTGSLYGYTF. Based on the CDR3 plus reference TRBV7-9 and TRBJ1-2, the full variable domain is DTGVSQNPRHKITKRGQNVTFRCDPISEHNRLYWYRQTLGQGPEFLTYFQNEAQLEKSRLLSDRFSAERPKGSFSTLEIQRTEQGDSAMYLCASSSTGTGSLYGYTFGSGTRLTVV.

V is TRBV11-1 and J is TRBJ1-1; D gene uncertain. Germline-derived CDR1 and CDR2 are SGHAT and FQDESV (reference sequence). V gave up 1 base and J gave up 6 bases, with 15 bases separating them. The CDR3 totals 15 residues. DNA of the CDR3: TGTGCCAGCAGCTTAGGACGCATCATACGCCCTGAAGCTTTCTTT. Protein product: CASSLGRIIRPEAFF.

This chain connects TRBV5-6 to TRBJ1-4; D gene unclear. Germline-derived CDR1 and CDR2 are SGHDT and YYEEEE. Trimming pared 0 bases from V and 10 bases from J, leaving 7 bases between. The CDR3 contains 12 residues. As DNA, the CDR3 is TGTGCCAGCAGCTTGGGAAAATTAAAACTGTTTTTT. This encodes CASSLGKLKLFF.

J is TRBJ2-1 and V is TRBV27; perhaps D is TRBD1 or TRBD2 (5 bases each). CDR3 size: 14 residues. The germline CDR1 and CDR2 sequences are MNHEY and SMNVEV (reference sequence). The V end lost 3 bases, the J end lost 8 bases, and 14 bases lay between the germline ends. CDR3 region: CASSLGEPKDEQFF. The CDR3 DNA follows: TGTGCCAGCAGTTTGGGGGAACCCAAGGATGAGCAGTTCTTC.

The genes are TRBV28 and TRBJ2-2, with D hard to call. This CDR3 region has 12 residues. The ends were cut back, 7 bases at V and 4 bases at J, with 7 bases in the middle. In germline, CDR1 is MDHEN, CDR2 SYDVKM. CDR3 DNA sequence: TGTGCCAGCACACACAGCACCGGGGAGCTGTTTTTT. Translated: CASTHSTGELFF.